A single T cell receptor beta chain is shown here with its context. This clonotype was picked up many times. Its antigen is currently not known. Base qualities are not provided; no much larger clone lies one nucleotide away. This sample was taken from a study of T cells after yellow fever vaccination (dated by TCRdb to about 2019). In terms of the full investigation: Libraries from fractions with low cell numbers were prepared with the SMART-Seq v4 Ultra Low Input RNA kit. To follow T-cell clones before and after both primary and booster YFV17D yellow fever vaccination, bulk TCR alpha and beta repertoires underwent longitudinal sequencing. The cohort comprised two healthy male donors, one aged 18 to 30 and one aged 30 to 40 years. Blood was drawn at multiple timepoints before and after primary and secondary immunization, with bulk PBMC replicates and cell subsets isolated. General study outcomes and caveats: Because only two donors were included in the study, the extent to which the findings can be generalized is limited. A small share of clonotypes was detected in both CD4 and CD8 compartments, with the overlap likely arising from convergent recombination. Computational filtering was required because FACS-sorted repertoires could contain abundant contaminating clonotypes from the bulk population. After the booster, most clones that had expanded after primary vaccination were detected again (almost 97% of CD4 and under 90% of CD8), suggesting broad maintenance of memory. The secondary T-cell response was weaker than the primary response but faster, peaking on day 5 instead of day 15.

Sequencing instrument: Illumina NovaSeq 6000. TCR cDNA was synthesized by 5'RACE template switching, through which a universal primer site and unique molecular identifiers were introduced. Priming of cDNA synthesis was performed from both the TCR alpha and TCR beta constant segments. Two PCR steps were used to amplify libraries, with sample barcodes and sequencing adapters being added in the second step. Sequencing of the libraries was done on either Illumina HiSeq 2500 (2x100 bp) or NovaSeq (2x150 bp). As for how the authors treated the data: MIGEC was used to demultiplex reads and collapse the reads into UMI consensus sequences, and MiXCR was used for V(D)J alignment. Using edgeR on replicate PBMC samples, clonotypes were called vaccine-responding if FDR was below 0.01 and the log2 fold change was above 5 up to day 15. Each bulk clonotype was labeled CD4 or CD8 based on which sequenced repertoire, CD4 or CD8, contained the clonotype at higher abundance. TCRdb cleaned the public reads at Q25 with fastp, built clones with MiXCR and kept in-frame beta chains. CDR3 protein sequences are deduplicated, and each keeps its most common genes and DNA. These V and J calls are TCRdb output, not the study's own analysis. The sample table contains about 250,000 distinct CDR3 sequences; only one count was recorded for more than 3.5% of them. Jointly, the top ten make up around 20% of the sample.

What the treatment or condition label conveys for this sample: live attenuated yellow fever vaccine strain. At each blood-draw timepoint, two biological replicates of bulk PBMCs were obtained. A standard Ficoll-Paque protocol was used to isolate PBMCs from peripheral blood. RNA was extracted with TriZol from bulk PBMCs, CD4 and CD8 fractions, and dextramer-positive and dextramer-negative fractions. This clonotype was obtained from a man between 18 and 35 years old who received the YFV17D yellow fever vaccine. The sample consisted of PBMCs, taken 15 days after the yellow fever booster vaccination.

DNA sequence: TGTGCCAGCAGGGAGGATAGCGGGGGCAACTACGAGCAGTACGTC. Translated, it reads CASREDSGGNYEQYV. The chain is assembled from TRBV6-2 or TRBV6-3 and TRBJ2-7; TRBD2 aligns with 9 central bases. The germline V gene sets CDR1 to MNHEY and CDR2 to SVGEGT. The CDR3 spans 15 residues, from the cysteine through the valine. The sequence is cut down to CDR3 DNA, 45 bases in frame from base 1. For this chain, trimming is 6 bases at the V end and 3 bases at the J end, and the number of junction bases without a gene match is 9.